This TCR beta chain derives from a study of beta chain features in type 1 diabetes. As concerns this clone: Its antigen remains unknown.

The isolated RNA, all of it, was reverse transcribed, so expressed TCRB transcripts were what got sequenced. Sequencing was performed with immunoSEQ multiplex PCR; in TCRdb, only in-frame clones are kept and a portion is missing. The profile shows about 280,000 clones, approximately 16% of them singletons. The CDR3 spans 13 residues. Germline CDR1 GTSNPN, CDR2 SVGIG (reference sequence). Trimming removed 2 bases at V and 9 bases at J, with 14 bases between. Overall study results and limits: VDJ junctions from type 1 diabetes patients carried fewer insertions and larger deletions. All four CD4+ subsets of Type 1 diabetes patients contained TCRB CDR3s that were moderately but significantly shorter. HLA effects on TCRB rearrangement stayed unresolved here.

Sorting with CD45RO/CCR7/CD25/CD127/CD95/CD27 yielded naive, central memory, regulatory and stem-like memory CD4+ cells. This clonotype was sampled from a young man with type 1 diabetes. The chain employs TRBV30 and TRBJ2-1, with D possibly TRBD1 on 5 matching bases. The sample comprised naive CD4+ T cells from blood. Here the CDR3 reads CAWSSQSQGEQFF. In DNA, the CDR3 is TGTGCCTGGAGTTCCCAATCCCAGGGTGAGCAGTTCTTC. Supplemented by reference TRBV30 and TRBJ2-1, the full variable domain reads SQTIHQWPATLVQPVGSPLSLECTVEGTSNPNLYWYRQAAGRGLQLLFYSVGIGQISSEVPQNLSASRPQDRQFILSSKKLLLSDSGFYLCAWSSQSQGEQFFGPGTRLTVL.